This TCR beta chain originates from a study of molecular identifiers for immune sequencing clone quantification (dated by TCRdb to the late 2010s). Study-level background: In a replicate experiment, RNA from roughly 18,000 or 92,000 naive CD8 T cells was split into five aliquots, four of which were sequenced. The study was a methods study using CD8 T cells to benchmark molecular-identifier clustering-based TCR repertoire sequencing (MIDCIRS) and TCR RNA copy counting. Overall study results and their limits: Without barcode sub-clustering, chimeric consensus sequences inflated TCR diversity; chimeras reached as high as 47%. In CMV-specific effector cells, over 99% of molecules were held by clones above 20 RNA copies, whereas under 1% of molecules were held by such clones in naive cells. The naive libraries included spiked-in Jurkat TCR RNA (fewer than eleven copies' worth), and this Jurkat TCR RNA is not part of the donor repertoire. The sizes of highly expanded clones could end up underestimated when identical TCR molecules share a barcode. Even against a background of roughly 1 million naive CD8 T cells, spiked-in Jurkat TCR RNA amounting to a single cell's worth was reported to be detectable. Modeling estimated approximately 3 recovered TCR RNA copies per cell, compared with approximately 10 by digital PCR, which implies 30% to 35% capture efficiency.

This clonotype showed up many times. Its antigen remains unidentified. No base quality information exists; no much larger clone differs at one position. The library relied on PCR. TCRdb shows the sequencer as Illumina HiSeq 4000. Bulk TCR libraries were prepared as previously described, using TCR primers listed in Table S5. Purification of total RNA was performed with the Qiagen AllPrep DNA/RNA kit. Reads from multiple sequencing runs of the same library were pooled before analysis. The study's processing was this. Reads were retained only if their TCR constant sequence matched exactly, and those retained reads were trimmed to 150 nt and grouped according to their 12-nt molecular barcodes. Reads in each barcode group were sub-clustered using a 15% Levenshtein threshold, and a quality-weighted consensus sequence was built for each RNA molecule. Non-functional sequences were excluded, and lower-count sequences lying one edit away from another sequence were also excluded. On the basis of fitting two negative binomial distributions, barcode sub-clusters with fewer than 20% of the maximum read count were discarded. TCRdb reanalyzed the raw reads on its own, using fastp at Q25 for trimming and MiXCR for clone calling, and kept in-frame beta chains. When rows share a CDR3 protein, they turn into one entry using the most common DNA and genes. TCRdb, not the original authors, processed these V and J calls. The sample table records fewer than 15,000 distinct CDR3 sequences; around 15% of these occur just once. Together, the top ten hold roughly 1.6% of the sample.

Libraries of naive CD8 T cells were generated from roughly 21,000 to 960,000 sorted cells, with 10%, 30% or 50% of the purified RNA used. Naive CD8 T cells were FACS-sorted as CD8+CD4-CCR7+CD45RA+ on a BD FACSAria II into RLT Plus buffer. Detection sensitivity was tested by spiking Jurkat RNA equal to fewer than twelve TCR copies' worth into samples containing roughly 19,000-1,100,000 naive CD8 T cells. CD8 T cells were enriched with RosetteSep CD8+ T Cell Enrichment Cocktail and Ficoll-Paque, followed by ACK red cell lysis. The CDR3 numbers 12 residues from cysteine through phenylalanine. Only the CDR3 region is kept as DNA, spanning 36 bases read in frame from base 1. The V and J ends are trimmed by 4 bases and 7 bases, leaving 8 bases between them. CDR1 and CDR2 were assigned from the germline V gene (reference sequence) as SEHNR and FQNEAQ.

The chain links TRBV7-9 with TRBJ2-1, and possibly TRBD1, on 6 matching bases. What was sequenced was naive CD8+ T cells from blood, with Jurkat cell RNA spiked in. This sample's cell subset or site label indicates: FACS-sorted CD8+CD4-CCR7+CD45RA+ naive T cells. The receptor was isolated from a human donor in good health. Some libraries in this study had Jurkat cell RNA spiked in. The CDR3 reads CASSYRGNEQFF. The nucleotides read TGTGCCAGCAGCTATAGGGGGAATGAGCAGTTCTTC.